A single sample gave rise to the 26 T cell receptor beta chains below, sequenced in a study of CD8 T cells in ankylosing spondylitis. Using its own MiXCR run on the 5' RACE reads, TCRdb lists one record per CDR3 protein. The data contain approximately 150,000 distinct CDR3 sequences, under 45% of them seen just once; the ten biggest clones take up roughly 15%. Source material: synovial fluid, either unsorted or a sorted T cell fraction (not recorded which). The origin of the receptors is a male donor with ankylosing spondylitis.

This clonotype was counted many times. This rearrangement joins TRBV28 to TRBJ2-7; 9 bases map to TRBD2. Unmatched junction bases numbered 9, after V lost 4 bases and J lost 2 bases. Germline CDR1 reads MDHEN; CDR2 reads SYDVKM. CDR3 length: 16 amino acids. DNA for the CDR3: TGTGCCAGCAGTTCCACCCTAGCGGGGAAAGCCTACGAGCAGTACTTC. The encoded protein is CASSSTLAGKAYEQYF.

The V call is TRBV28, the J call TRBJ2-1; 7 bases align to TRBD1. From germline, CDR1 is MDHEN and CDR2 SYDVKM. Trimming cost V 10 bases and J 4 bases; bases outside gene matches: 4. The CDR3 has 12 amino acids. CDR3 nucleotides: TGTGCCACCGGGACAGATTACAATGAGCAGTTCTTC. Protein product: CATGTDYNEQFF.

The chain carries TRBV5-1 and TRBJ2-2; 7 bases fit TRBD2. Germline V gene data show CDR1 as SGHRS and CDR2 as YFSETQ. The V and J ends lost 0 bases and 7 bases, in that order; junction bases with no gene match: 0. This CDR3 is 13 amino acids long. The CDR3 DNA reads TGCGCCAGCAGCTTGGGGGACTACGGGGAGCTGTTTTTT. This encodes CASSLGDYGELFF.

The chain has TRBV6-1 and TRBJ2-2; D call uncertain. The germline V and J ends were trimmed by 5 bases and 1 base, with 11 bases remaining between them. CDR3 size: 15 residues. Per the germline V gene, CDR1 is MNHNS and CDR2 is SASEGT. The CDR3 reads CASSRTNENTGELFF. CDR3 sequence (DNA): TGTGCCAGCAGTCGGACCAACGAGAACACCGGGGAGCTGTTTTTT.

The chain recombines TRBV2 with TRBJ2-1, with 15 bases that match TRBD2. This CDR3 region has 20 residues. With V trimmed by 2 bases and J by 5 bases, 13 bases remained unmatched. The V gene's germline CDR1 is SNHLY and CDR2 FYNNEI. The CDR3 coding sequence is TGTGCCAGCAGTGAATTCGGGACTAGCGGGAGGCCCCATTTGGACAATGAGCAGTTCTTC. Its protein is CASSEFGTSGRPHLDNEQFF.

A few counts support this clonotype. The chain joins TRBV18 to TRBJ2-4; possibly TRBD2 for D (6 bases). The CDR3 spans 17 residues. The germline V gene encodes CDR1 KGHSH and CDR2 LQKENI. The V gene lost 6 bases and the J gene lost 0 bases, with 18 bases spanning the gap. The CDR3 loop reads CASSTKGGFLAKNIQYF. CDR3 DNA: TGTGCCAGCTCTACTAAAGGAGGGTTCCTAGCCAAAAACATTCAGTACTTC.

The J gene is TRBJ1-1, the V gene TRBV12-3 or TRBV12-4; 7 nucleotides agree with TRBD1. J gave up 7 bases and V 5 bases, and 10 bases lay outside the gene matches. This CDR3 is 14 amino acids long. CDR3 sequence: CASSHGDREGEAFF. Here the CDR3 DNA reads TGTGCCAGCAGTCACGGTGACAGGGAAGGTGAAGCTTTCTTT.

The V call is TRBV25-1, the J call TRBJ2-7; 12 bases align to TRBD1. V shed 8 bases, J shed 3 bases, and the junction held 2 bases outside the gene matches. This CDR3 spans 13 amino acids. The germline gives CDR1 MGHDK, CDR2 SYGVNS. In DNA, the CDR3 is TGTGCCAGCCGGGACAGGGGGCACTACGAGCAGTACTTC. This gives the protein CASRDRGHYEQYF.

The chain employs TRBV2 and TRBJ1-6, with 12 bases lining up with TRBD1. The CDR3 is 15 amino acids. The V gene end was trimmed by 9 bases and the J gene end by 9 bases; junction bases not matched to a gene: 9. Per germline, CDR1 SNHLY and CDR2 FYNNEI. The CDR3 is CASGTGGLVISPLHF. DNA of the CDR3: TGTGCCAGTGGGACAGGGGGCCTTGTAATTTCACCCCTCCACTTT.

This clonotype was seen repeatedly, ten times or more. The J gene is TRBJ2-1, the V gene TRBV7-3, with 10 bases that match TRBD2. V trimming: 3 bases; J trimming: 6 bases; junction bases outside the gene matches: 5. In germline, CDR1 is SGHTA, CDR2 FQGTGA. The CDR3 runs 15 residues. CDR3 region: CASSLSGGARNEQFF. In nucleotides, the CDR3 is TGTGCCAGCAGCTTGAGCGGGGGGGCTCGCAATGAGCAGTTCTTC. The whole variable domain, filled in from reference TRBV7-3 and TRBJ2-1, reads GAGVSQTPSNKVTEKGKYVELRCDPISGHTALYWYRQSLGQGPEFLIYFQGTGAADDSGLPNDRFFAVRPEGSVSTLKIQRTERGDSAVYLCASSLSGGARNEQFFGPGTRLTVL.

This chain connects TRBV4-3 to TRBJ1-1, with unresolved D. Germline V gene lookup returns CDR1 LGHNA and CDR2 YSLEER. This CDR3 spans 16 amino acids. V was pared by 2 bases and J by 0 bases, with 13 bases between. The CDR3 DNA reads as TGCGCCAGCAGCCAAACAATACATCTCGTGAACACTGAAGCTTTCTTT. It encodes CASSQTIHLVNTEAFF.

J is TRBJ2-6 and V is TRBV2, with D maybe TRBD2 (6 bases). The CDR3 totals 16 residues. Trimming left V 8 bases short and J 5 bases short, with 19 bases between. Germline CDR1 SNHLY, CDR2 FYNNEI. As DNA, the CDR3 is TGTGCCAGCGATGTGGACGGGAGAGGCTGGGCCAACGTCCTGACTTTC. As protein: CASDVDGRGWANVLTF.

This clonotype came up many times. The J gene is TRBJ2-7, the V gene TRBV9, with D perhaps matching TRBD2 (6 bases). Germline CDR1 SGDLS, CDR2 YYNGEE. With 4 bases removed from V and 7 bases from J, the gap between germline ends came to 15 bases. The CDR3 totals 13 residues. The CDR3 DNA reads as TGTGCCAGCAGCCTAACCGTGGGGGGAGAGCAGTACTTC. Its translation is CASSLTVGGEQYF.

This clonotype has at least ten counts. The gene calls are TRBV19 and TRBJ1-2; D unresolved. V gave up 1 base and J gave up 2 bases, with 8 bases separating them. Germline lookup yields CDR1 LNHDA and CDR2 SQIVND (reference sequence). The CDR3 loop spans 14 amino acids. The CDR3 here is CASSIGYTNYGYTF. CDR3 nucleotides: TGTGCCAGTAGTATAGGCTACACCAACTATGGCTACACCTTC.

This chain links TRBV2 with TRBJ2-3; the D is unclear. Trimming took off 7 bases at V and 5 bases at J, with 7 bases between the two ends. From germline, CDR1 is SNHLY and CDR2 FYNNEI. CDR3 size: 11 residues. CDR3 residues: CASKWGDTQYF. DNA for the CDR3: TGTGCCAGCAAGTGGGGAGATACGCAGTATTTT.

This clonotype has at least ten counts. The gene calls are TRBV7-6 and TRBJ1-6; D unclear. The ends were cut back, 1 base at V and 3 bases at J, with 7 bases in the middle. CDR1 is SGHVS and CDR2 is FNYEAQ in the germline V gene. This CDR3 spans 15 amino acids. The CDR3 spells CASSLEGYYNSPLHF. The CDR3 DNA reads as TGTGCCAGCAGCTTAGAGGGATACTATAATTCACCCCTCCACTTT.

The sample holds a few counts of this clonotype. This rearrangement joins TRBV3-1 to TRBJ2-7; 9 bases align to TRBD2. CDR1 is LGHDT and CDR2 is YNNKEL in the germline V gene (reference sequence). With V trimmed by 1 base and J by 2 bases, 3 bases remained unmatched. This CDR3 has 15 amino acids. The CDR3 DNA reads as TGTGCCAGCAGCCAAGGCCTAGCGGGGACCTACGAGCAGTACTTC. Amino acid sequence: CASSQGLAGTYEQYF.

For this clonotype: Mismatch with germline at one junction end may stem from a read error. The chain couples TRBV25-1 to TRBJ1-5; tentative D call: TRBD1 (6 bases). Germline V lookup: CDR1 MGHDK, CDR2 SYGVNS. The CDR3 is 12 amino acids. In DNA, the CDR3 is TGTGCCACCAGTCAAGGGGGTCAGCCCCAGCATTTT. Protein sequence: CATSQGGQPQHF. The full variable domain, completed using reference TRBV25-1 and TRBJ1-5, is EADIYQTPRYLVIGTGKKITLECSQTMGHDKMYWYQQDPGMELHLIHYSYGVNSTEKGDLSSESTVSRIRTEHFPLTLESARPSHTSQYLCATSQGGQPQHFGDGTRLSIL.

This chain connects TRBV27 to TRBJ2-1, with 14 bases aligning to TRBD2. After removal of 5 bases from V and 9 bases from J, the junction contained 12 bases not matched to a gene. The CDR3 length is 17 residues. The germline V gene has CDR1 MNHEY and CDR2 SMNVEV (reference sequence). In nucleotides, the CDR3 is TGTGCCAGCAGTCCCTACAAGGGACTAGCGGGGGACATTGAGCAGTTCTTC. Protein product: CASSPYKGLAGDIEQFF.

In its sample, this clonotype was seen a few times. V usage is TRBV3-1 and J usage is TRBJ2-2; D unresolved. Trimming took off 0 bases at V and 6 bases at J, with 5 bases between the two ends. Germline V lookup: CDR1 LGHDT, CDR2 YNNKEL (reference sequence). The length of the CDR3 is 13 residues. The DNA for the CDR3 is TGTGCCAGCAGCCAAGAATGGCCCGGGGAGCTGTTTTTT. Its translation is CASSQEWPGELFF.

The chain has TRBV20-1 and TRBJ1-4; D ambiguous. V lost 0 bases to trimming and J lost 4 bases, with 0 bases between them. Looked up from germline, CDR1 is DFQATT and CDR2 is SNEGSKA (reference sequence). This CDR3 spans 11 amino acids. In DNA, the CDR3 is TGCAGTGCTAGAGATAATGAAAAACTGTTTTTT. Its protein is CSARDNEKLFF.

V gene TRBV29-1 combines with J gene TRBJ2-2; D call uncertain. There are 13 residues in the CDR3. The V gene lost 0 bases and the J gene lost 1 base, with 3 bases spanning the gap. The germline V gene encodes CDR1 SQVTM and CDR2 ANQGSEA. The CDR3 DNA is TGCAGCGTTGAAGAACAGAACACCGGGGAGCTGTTTTTT. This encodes CSVEEQNTGELFF.

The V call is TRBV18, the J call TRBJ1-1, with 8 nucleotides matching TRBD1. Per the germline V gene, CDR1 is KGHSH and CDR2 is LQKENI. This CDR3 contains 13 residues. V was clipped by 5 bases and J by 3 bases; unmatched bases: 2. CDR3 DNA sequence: TGTGCCAGCTCAGGACAGGGAGACACTGAAGCTTTCTTT. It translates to CASSGQGDTEAFF.

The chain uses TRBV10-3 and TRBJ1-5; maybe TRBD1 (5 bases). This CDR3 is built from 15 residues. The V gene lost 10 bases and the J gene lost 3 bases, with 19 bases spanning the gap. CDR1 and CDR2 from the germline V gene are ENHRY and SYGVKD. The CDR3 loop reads CATSRFRVYNQPQHF. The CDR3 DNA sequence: TGTGCCACCTCACGCTTCAGGGTCTACAATCAGCCCCAGCATTTT.

CDR3 bases: TGTGCCAGCAGCCCTTTAGTCTGTGAGCAGTTCTTC. Translation gives CASSPLVCEQFF. The V gene is TRBV7-9, the J gene TRBJ2-1, with D uncertain. CDR3 length equals 12 residues. Germline V CDR1 and CDR2: SEHNR, FQNEAQ (reference sequence). The germline V and J ends were trimmed by 5 bases and 9 bases, with 11 bases remaining between them.

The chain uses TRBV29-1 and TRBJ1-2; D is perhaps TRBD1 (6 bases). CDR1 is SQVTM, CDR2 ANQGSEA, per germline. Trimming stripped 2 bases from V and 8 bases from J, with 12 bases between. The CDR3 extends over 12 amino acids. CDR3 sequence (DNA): TGCAGCGTTGAAAACAGGGCGGGGGGCTACACCTTC. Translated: CSVENRAGGYTF.